Sequencing of this TCR beta chain was carried out in a study of blood T cells in healthy people across ages. Regarding the study as a whole: Observed TCR beta diversity per million T cells went down as age went up. This fall followed a roughly linear course with age.

Samples each had at least 5.5 micrograms of total RNA extracted. This CDR3 contains 16 residues. Trimming stripped 0 bases from V and 2 bases from J, with 13 bases between. The V gene's germline CDR1 is ENHRY and CDR2 SYGVKD. Turning to this clonotype: Its target is not known.

Primers used in a second PCR of about 6 to 11 cycles were a sample-barcoded 5' primer and a J-beta primer mix. TCRdb called the 5' RACE reads again in MiXCR, with one record for every CDR3 protein. The table records some 1.4 million distinct CDR3 sequences, 42% of them present only once. The sequence derives from a woman younger than 35 in good health. The sample comprised blood. The V call is TRBV10-3, the J call TRBJ1-2; D gene ambiguous. The chain's CDR3 is CAISESGQDLNYGYTF. CDR3 DNA sequence: TGTGCCATCAGTGAGTCAGGCCAGGACCTCAACTATGGCTACACCTTC.